This note documents a single TCR beta chain sequence. Its specificity is unknown. The sample originates from a study of cytomegalovirus exposure and HLA in healthy donors. The CDR3 covers 11 residues. The V gene lost 5 bases and the J gene lost 7 bases, with 7 bases spanning the gap. CDR1 and CDR2 from the germline V gene are SNHLY and FYNNEI. With 60 Vbeta and 13 Jbeta primers, the PCR was carried out. Here immunoSEQ multiplex PCR was the method, and the copy in TCRdb shows in-frame clones only, minus some. The sample lists about 260,000 clones, about four fifths occurring once. Study results and limitations: An analysis was carried out at a later point. It showed that HLA-associated TCR beta chains were more clonally expanded than equally common non-associated chains.

This chain joins TRBV2 and TRBJ2-3; D is unresolved. The sample taken for sequencing was PBMCs. The clonotype originates from a woman between 40 and 50 years old in good health and CMV-seropositive. The chain's CDR3 is CASSYMNTQYF. DNA of the CDR3: TGTGCCAGCAGTTACATGAATACGCAGTATTTT.